This TCR beta chain was retrieved from a study of OX40 agonist ivuxolimab in advanced cancers. TCRdb keeps only in-frame clones here, not all; method: immunoSEQ multiplex PCR. The sample carries 40,000 to 45,000 clones, approximately 80% recorded once. The CDR3 sequence is 15 residues long. The germline V gene has CDR1 MNHNS and CDR2 SASEGT. The V end was cut by 4 bases, the J end by 0 bases, with 11 bases between. The rearrangement joins TRBV6-1 to TRBJ2-3; unclear D gene. The sequence was obtained from an adult with an advanced solid tumor such as melanoma, head and neck, liver or kidney cancer. The input for sequencing was CD4+ or CD8+ T cells sorted from blood, taken in a trial of the OX40 agonist ivuxolimab. The CDR3 DNA follows: TGTGCCAGCAGTGCGGATAGGGTTAGCACAGATACGCAGTATTTT. The encoded protein is CASSADRVSTDTQYF.